Following are 20 T cell receptor beta chains from one sample sequenced in a study of cytomegalovirus exposure and HLA in healthy donors. Profiled with immunoSEQ multiplex PCR; TCRdb holds only in-frame clones, not every one. Among some 180,000 clones listed, around nine tenths were seen once. Sequencing used PBMCs. The receptors stem from a man in his thirties or forties in good health and CMV-seropositive.

This chain connects TRBV2 to TRBJ1-1; 8 positions match TRBD1. This CDR3 comprises 12 residues. Germline lookup yields CDR1 SNHLY and CDR2 FYNNEI. V trimming: 7 bases; J trimming: 7 bases; junction bases outside the gene matches: 5. CDR3 DNA sequence: TGTGCCAGCATGACAGGGGATCATGAAGCTTTCTTT. This translates into CASMTGDHEAFF.

The rearrangement uses TRBV5-4 and TRBJ2-7; 11 bases line up with TRBD2. The CDR3 length is 14 residues. V shed 5 bases and J 7 bases; nucleotides not matched to a gene: 8. Germline loops: CDR1 SGHNT, CDR2 YYREEE (reference sequence). The CDR3 sequence: CASSHVAGGGEQYF. The CDR3 region has the DNA TGTGCCAGCAGTCATGTAGCGGGAGGGGGGGAGCAGTACTTC.

This clone was counted once. The V and J genes are TRBV7-9 and TRBJ1-4; the D is unclear. There are 13 residues in the CDR3. Trimming removed 3 bases at V and 4 bases at J, with 6 bases between. Germline V lookup: CDR1 SEHNR, CDR2 FQNEAQ (reference sequence). CDR3: CASSLAINEKLFF. The CDR3 nucleotides read TGTGCCAGCAGCTTGGCTATTAATGAAAAACTGTTTTTT.

The sample holds one count of this clone. At one boundary the junction diverges from the germline segment, which might be a read error. The chain recombines TRBV18 with TRBJ1-5, with TRBD1 matching over 8 bases. The germline gives CDR1 KGHSH, CDR2 LQKENI. There are 14 residues in the CDR3. CDR3 protein: CASSPLQGDQPQHF. CDR3 coding DNA: TGTGCCAGCTCGCCACTACAGGGGGATCAGCCCCAGCATTTT.

This rearrangement joins TRBV11-2 to TRBJ2-7; 10 bases line up with TRBD2. J was trimmed by 0 bases and V by 1 base; bases with no gene match: 3. From germline, CDR1 is SGHAT and CDR2 FQNNGV. The CDR3 sequence is 16 residues long. CDR3 in amino acids: CASSLGASGSSYEQYF. In DNA, the CDR3 is TGTGCCAGCAGCTTAGGAGCTAGCGGGAGCTCCTACGAGCAGTACTTC.

This chain joins TRBV7-2 and TRBJ2-3; D is ambiguous. From germline, CDR1 is SGHTA and CDR2 FQGNSA. This CDR3 is built from 13 residues. Deletions cut 2 bases from V and 8 bases from J, with 11 bases between. The CDR3 loop is CASSLLPEGTQYF. CDR3 in DNA: TGTGCCAGCAGCTTACTTCCCGAAGGTACGCAGTATTTT.

V usage is TRBV5-1 and J usage is TRBJ2-7; D perhaps matches TRBD2 (5 bases). V was shortened by 7 bases and J by 0 bases, with 17 bases between the two germline ends. Germline-derived CDR1 and CDR2 are SGHRS and YFSETQ. This CDR3 comprises 15 residues. CDR3 DNA: TGCGCCAGCGCCTCACGGGGTGGCGTCTCCTACGAGCAGTACTTC. It translates to CASASRGGVSYEQYF.

This clone was found a few times. This chain links TRBV19 with TRBJ2-1, with a possible D match to TRBD2 (6 bases). V lost 5 bases, J lost 7 bases, and 21 bases lay in between. The CDR3 totals 16 residues. CDR1 is LNHDA, CDR2 SQIVND, per germline (reference sequence). In nucleotides, the CDR3 is TGTGCCAGTAGTCCCGGGGTAGCGGCAGAGGGGAATGAGCAGTTCTTC. Translation: CASSPGVAAEGNEQFF.

The gene calls are TRBV19 and TRBJ2-1, with 7 bases identical to TRBD1. This CDR3 spans 14 amino acids. Germline CDR1 LNHDA, CDR2 SQIVND (reference sequence). After removal of 5 bases from V and 4 bases from J, the junction contained 5 bases not matched to a gene. In nucleotides, the CDR3 is TGTGCCAGTAGTTTCCGGGACAGTTACAATGAGCAGTTCTTC. Translating it yields CASSFRDSYNEQFF. Drawing the rest from reference TRBV19 and TRBJ2-1, the complete variable domain is DGGITQSPKYLFRKEGQNVTLSCEQNLNHDAMYWYRQDPGQGLRLIYYSQIVNDFQKGDIAEGYSVSREKKESFPLTVTSAQKNPTAFYLCASSFRDSYNEQFFGPGTRLTVL.

The chain has TRBV10-3 and TRBJ2-3; 12 bases are shared with TRBD2. The CDR3 sequence is 15 residues long. J lost 5 bases, V lost 4 bases, and 4 bases had no gene match. Per germline, CDR1 ENHRY and CDR2 SYGVKD. The CDR3 DNA reads as TGTGCCATCAGTGGGCTAGCGGGGGGGCAAGATACGCAGTATTTT. Residues: CAISGLAGGQDTQYF.

The chain combines TRBV18 with TRBJ2-7; the D is unclear. Between the trimmed V and J ends, which lost 5 bases and 0 bases, there was a span of 5 bases. Germline CDR1 is KGHSH and CDR2 is LQKENI. The CDR3 runs to 12 residues. CDR3 sequence reads: CASSGFSYEQYF. CDR3 coding DNA: TGTGCCAGCTCAGGGTTCTCCTACGAGCAGTACTTC.

The chain combines TRBV5-1 with TRBJ2-5; D not certain. The CDR3 loop spans 13 amino acids. Germline V gene lookup returns CDR1 SGHRS and CDR2 YFSETQ. Trimming pared 4 bases from V and 2 bases from J, leaving 9 bases between. The CDR3 bases are TGCGCCAGCAGCCAGTGGGGTCAAGAGACCCAGTACTTC. It encodes CASSQWGQETQYF. Full variable domain (outside the CDR3, taken from reference TRBV5-1 and TRBJ2-5): KAGVTQTPRYLIKTRGQQVTLSCSPISGHRSVSWYQQTPGQGLQFLFEYFSETQRNKGNFPGRFSGRQFSNSRSEMNVSTLELGDSALYLCASSQWGQETQYFGPGTRLLVL.

The chain links TRBV6-5 to TRBJ1-5; no firm D call. The CDR3 has 14 residues. V was shortened by 6 bases and J by 0 bases, with 9 bases between the two germline ends. CDR1 MNHEY and CDR2 SVGAGI come from the germline V gene. The CDR3 sequence: CASSYRDSNQPQHF. The CDR3 DNA sequence: TGTGCCAGCAGCTACCGGGATAGCAATCAGCCCCAGCATTTT.

V gene TRBV7-9 combines with J gene TRBJ2-7; D is undetermined. The CDR3 runs to 11 residues. V lost 5 bases, J lost 2 bases, and 4 bases lay in between. The germline V gene has CDR1 SEHNR and CDR2 FQNEAQ (reference sequence). The CDR3 region has the DNA TGTGCCAGCAGCCTAACCTACGAGCAGTACTTC. Translated: CASSLTYEQYF.

The J gene is TRBJ2-7, the V gene TRBV6-5, with D possibly being TRBD1 (6 bases). This CDR3 has 14 residues. The germline CDR1 and CDR2 sequences are MNHEY and SVGAGI. V lost 7 bases, J lost 4 bases, and 17 bases lay in between. The chain's CDR3 is CASTSAGVGYEQYF. The CDR3 bases are TGTGCCAGCACCTCGGCAGGGGTGGGTTACGAGCAGTACTTC.

The chain is built from TRBV5-1 and TRBJ1-2; TRBD1 aligns across 8 bases. The CDR3 has 13 residues. The junction had 7 bases not matched to a gene; V was cut back by 4 bases and J by 8 bases. Germline V CDR1 and CDR2: SGHRS, YFSETQ. CDR3 sequence (DNA): TGCGCCAGCAGCGTGGACAGGGCTAGGGGCTACACCTTC. Amino acid sequence: CASSVDRARGYTF.

This chain links TRBV7-9 with TRBJ2-5; 7 bases align to TRBD2. V shed 3 bases and J 2 bases; nucleotides not matched to a gene: 6. The CDR3 is 15 amino acids. Germline values: CDR1 SEHNR, CDR2 FQNEAQ (reference sequence). The CDR3 DNA sequence: TGTGCCAGCAGCTTCGGTCTAGCGGCACAAGAGACCCAGTACTTC. This codes for CASSFGLAAQETQYF.

This clone was found once. This sequence joins TRBV30 and TRBJ2-7; D uncertain. There are 13 residues in the CDR3. Germline CDR1 is GTSNPN and CDR2 is SVGIG (reference sequence). Trimming left V 0 bases short and J 4 bases short, with 10 bases between. CDR3 region: CAWSVTRSYEQYF. Written as DNA, the CDR3 is TGTGCCTGGAGTGTAACCAGGTCGTACGAGCAGTACTTC.

The table lists this clone with a few counts. CDR3 sequence reads: CASSIGESYEQYF. CDR3 DNA: TGTGCCAGTAGTATAGGCGAGTCCTACGAGCAGTACTTC. The chain employs TRBV19 and TRBJ2-7; no clear D gene. Germline V gene lookup returns CDR1 LNHDA and CDR2 SQIVND (reference sequence). There are 13 residues in the CDR3. Trimming removed 1 base from V and 1 base from J, with 5 bases in between.

This clone was counted a few times. The V call is TRBV12-5, the J call TRBJ2-3; TRBD1 aligns across 9 bases. The V and J ends lost 5 bases and 4 bases, in that order; junction bases with no gene match: 4. The germline CDR1 and CDR2 sequences are LGHNT and FRNRAP. The CDR3 totals 14 residues. The CDR3 region is CASGDRDRADTQYF. In DNA, the CDR3 is TGTGCTAGTGGTGACCGGGACAGGGCAGATACGCAGTATTTT.